This T cell receptor (beta chain) originates from a study of T cells in Graves' hyperthyroidism and ophthalmopathy. Pregnant or lactating patients were excluded, as were those with uncontrolled infection or other autoimmune disease. Orbital computed tomography, thyroid ultrasound, serum thyroxine and TRAb, and clinical symptoms together informed the diagnoses. Per the germline V gene, CDR1 is MGHRA and CDR2 is YSYEKL. CDR3 length: 14 residues. V lost 5 bases, J lost 5 bases, and 15 bases lay in between. This clonotype was found a few times. Its antigen is unknown. RNA transcripts were the template for amplifying TCR beta CDR3 regions. An initial round of RT-PCR targeting the TCR CDR3 relied on the HTBI primer set. From the multiplex PCR reads, TCRdb called clonotypes with MiXCR, one entry per CDR3 protein. The profile covers about 760,000 distinct CDR3 sequences, with 35% appearing a single time and around 30% taken by the ten largest.

Study-level results: Stable hyperthyroidism was told apart from ophthalmopathy by a model built on 13 V-J features. Blood shared most expanded thyroid clonotypes above 0.001.

The specimen sequenced was blood. The gene calls are TRBV4-1 and TRBJ2-5; possibly TRBD1 or TRBD2 for D (5 bases each). This sequence was found in a woman between 40 and 50 years old with Graves' hyperthyroidism. The CDR3 reads CASSYASREETQYF. In DNA, the CDR3 is TGCGCCAGCAGCTACGCGTCCAGGGAGGAGACCCAGTACTTC.